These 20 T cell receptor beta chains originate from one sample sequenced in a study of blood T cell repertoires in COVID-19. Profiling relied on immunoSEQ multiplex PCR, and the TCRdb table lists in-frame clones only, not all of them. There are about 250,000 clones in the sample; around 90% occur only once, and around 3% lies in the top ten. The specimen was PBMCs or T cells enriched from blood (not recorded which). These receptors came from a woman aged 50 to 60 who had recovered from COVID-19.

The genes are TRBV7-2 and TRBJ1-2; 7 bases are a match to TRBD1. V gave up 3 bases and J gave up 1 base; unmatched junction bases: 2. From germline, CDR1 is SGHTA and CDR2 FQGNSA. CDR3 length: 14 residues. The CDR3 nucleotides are TGTGCCAGCAGCTTTACAGGGGTTAACTATGGCTACACCTTC. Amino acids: CASSFTGVNYGYTF.

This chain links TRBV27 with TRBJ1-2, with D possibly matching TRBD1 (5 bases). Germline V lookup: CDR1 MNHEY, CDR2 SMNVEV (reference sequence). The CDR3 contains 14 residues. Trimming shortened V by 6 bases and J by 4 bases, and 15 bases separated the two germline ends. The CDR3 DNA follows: TGTGCCAGCAGCCGCGGCAGGGTGGGCTATGGCTACACCTTC. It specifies CASSRGRVGYGYTF.

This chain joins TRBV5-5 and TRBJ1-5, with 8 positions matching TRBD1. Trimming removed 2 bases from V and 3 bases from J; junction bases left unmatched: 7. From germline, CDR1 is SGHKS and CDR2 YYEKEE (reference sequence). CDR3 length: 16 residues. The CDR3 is CASSFALTGVNQPQHF. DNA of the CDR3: TGTGCCAGCAGCTTTGCCCTGACAGGGGTCAATCAGCCCCAGCATTTT.

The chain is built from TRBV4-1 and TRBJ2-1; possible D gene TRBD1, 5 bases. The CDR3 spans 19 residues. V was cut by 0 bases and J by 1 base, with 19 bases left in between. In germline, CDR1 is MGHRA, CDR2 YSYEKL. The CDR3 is CASSQDNRPRLISYNEQFF. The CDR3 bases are TGCGCCAGCAGCCAAGACAACAGGCCCCGGTTGATTTCCTACAATGAGCAGTTCTTC.

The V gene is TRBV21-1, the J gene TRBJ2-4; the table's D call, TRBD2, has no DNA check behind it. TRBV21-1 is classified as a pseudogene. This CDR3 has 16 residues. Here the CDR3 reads CASSKVLYGTKNIQYF. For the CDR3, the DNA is TGTGCCAGCAGCAAAGTCCTATACGGGACCAAAAACATTCAGTACTTC.

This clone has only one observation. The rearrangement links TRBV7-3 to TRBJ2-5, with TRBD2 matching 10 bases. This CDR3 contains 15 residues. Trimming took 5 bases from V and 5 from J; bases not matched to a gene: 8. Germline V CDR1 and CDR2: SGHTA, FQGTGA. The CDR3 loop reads CASSPGSGGTETQYF. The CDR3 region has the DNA TGTGCCAGCAGCCCTGGTAGCGGGGGGACGGAGACCCAGTACTTC.

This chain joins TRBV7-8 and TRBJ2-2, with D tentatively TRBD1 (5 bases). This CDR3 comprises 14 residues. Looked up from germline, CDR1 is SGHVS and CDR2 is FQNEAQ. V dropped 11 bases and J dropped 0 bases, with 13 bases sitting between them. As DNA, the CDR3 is TGTGCCTCAGGGAACCGAGCGAACACCGGGGAGCTGTTTTTT. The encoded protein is CASGNRANTGELFF.

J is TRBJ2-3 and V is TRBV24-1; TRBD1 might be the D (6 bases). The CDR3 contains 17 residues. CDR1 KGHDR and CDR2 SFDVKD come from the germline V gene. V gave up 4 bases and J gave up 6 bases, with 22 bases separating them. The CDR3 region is CATSEALQGPGMDTQYF. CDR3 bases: TGTGCCACCAGTGAGGCCCTACAGGGCCCAGGGATGGATACGCAGTATTTT.

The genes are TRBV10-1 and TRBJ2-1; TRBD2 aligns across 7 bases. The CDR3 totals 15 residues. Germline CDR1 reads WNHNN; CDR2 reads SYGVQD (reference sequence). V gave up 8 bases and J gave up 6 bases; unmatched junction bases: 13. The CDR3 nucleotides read TGCGCCAGCGGAGAGGGAGGGCCAGGGTCCAATGAGCAGTTCTTC. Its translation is CASGEGGPGSNEQFF.

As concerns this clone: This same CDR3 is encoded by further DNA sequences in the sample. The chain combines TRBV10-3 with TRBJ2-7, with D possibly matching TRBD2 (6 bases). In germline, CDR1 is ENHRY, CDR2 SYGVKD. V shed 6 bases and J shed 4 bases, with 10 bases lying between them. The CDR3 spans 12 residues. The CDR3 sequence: CAISPGAYEQYF. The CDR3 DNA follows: TGTGCCATCAGCCCGGGAGCATACGAGCAGTACTTC.

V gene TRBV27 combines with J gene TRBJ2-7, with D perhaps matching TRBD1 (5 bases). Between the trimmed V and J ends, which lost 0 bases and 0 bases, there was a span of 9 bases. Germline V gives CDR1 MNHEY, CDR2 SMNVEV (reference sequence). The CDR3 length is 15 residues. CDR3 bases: TGTGCCAGCAGTTTATCAGCAGGGCCCTCCTACGAGCAGTACTTC. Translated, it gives CASSLSAGPSYEQYF.

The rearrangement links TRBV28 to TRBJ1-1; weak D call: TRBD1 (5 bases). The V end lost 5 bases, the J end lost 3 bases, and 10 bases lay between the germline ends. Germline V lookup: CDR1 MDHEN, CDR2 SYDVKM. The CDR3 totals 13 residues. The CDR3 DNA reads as TGTGCCAGCAGTACAAACAGGTACACTGAAGCTTTCTTT. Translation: CASSTNRYTEAFF.

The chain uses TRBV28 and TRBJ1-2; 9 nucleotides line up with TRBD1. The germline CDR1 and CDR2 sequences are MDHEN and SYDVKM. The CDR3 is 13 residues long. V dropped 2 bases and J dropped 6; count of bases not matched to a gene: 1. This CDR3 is CASSLRQGDGYTF. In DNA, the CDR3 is TGTGCCAGCAGTTTAAGACAGGGGGATGGCTACACCTTC.

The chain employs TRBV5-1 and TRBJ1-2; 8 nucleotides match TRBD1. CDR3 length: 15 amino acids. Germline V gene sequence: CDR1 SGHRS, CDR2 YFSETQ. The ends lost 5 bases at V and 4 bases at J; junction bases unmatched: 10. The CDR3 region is CASSSGGQGSYGYTF. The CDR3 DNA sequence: TGCGCCAGCAGTTCTGGCGGACAGGGATCCTATGGCTACACCTTC. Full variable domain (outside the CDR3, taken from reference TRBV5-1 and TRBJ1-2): KAGVTQTPRYLIKTRGQQVTLSCSPISGHRSVSWYQQTPGQGLQFLFEYFSETQRNKGNFPGRFSGRQFSNSRSEMNVSTLELGDSALYLCASSSGGQGSYGYTFGSGTRLTVV.

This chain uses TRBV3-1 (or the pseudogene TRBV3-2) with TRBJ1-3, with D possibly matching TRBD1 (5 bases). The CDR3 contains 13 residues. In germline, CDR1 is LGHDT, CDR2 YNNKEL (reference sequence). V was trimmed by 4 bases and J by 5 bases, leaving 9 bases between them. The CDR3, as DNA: TGTGCCAGCAGCCCACGGGGGAGAAACACCATATATTTT. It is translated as CASSPRGRNTIYF.

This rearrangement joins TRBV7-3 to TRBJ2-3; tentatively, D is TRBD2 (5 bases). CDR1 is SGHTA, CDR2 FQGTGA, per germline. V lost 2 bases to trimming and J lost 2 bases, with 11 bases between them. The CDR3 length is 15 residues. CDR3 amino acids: CASSLSGGYTDTQYF. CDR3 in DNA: TGTGCCAGCAGCTTATCGGGCGGGTACACAGATACGCAGTATTTT. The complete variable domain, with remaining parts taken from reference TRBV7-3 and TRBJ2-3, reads GAGVSQTPSNKVTEKGKYVELRCDPISGHTALYWYRQSLGQGPEFLIYFQGTGAADDSGLPNDRFFAVRPEGSVSTLKIQRTERGDSAVYLCASSLSGGYTDTQYFGPGTRLTVL.

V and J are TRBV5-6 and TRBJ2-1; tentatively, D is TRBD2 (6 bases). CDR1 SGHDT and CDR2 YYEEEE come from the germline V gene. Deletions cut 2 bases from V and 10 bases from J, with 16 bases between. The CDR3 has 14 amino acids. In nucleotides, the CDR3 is TGTGCCAGCAGCTTTAGTCCGGAGGCGGGGGAGCAGTTCTTC. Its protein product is CASSFSPEAGEQFF.

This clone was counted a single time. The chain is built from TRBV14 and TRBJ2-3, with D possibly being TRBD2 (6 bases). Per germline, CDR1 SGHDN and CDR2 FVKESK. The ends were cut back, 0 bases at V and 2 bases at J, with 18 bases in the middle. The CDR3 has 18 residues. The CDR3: CASSQDAPGTYYTDTQYF. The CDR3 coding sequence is TGTGCCAGCAGCCAAGATGCGCCGGGGACTTACTACACAGATACGCAGTATTTT. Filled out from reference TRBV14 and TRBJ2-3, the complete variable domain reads EAGVTQFPSHSVIEKGQTVTLRCDPISGHDNLYWYRRVMGKEIKFLLHFVKESKQDESGMPNNRFLAERTGGTYSTLKVQPAELEDSGVYFCASSQDAPGTYYTDTQYFGPGTRLTVL.

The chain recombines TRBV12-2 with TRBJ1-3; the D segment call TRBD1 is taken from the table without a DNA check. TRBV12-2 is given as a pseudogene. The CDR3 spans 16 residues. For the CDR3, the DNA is TGTGCAAGTCGCAGGGGGACATACGTCTCTGGAAACACCATATATTTT. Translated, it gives CASRRGTYVSGNTIYF.

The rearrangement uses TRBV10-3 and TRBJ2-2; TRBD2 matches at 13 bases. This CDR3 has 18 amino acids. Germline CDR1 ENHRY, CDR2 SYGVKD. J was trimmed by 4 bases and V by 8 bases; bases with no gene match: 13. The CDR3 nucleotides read TGTGCCATCCGACAGGGACTAGCGGGAAGGGCCGCCACCGGGGAGCTGTTTTTT. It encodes CAIRQGLAGRAATGELFF.